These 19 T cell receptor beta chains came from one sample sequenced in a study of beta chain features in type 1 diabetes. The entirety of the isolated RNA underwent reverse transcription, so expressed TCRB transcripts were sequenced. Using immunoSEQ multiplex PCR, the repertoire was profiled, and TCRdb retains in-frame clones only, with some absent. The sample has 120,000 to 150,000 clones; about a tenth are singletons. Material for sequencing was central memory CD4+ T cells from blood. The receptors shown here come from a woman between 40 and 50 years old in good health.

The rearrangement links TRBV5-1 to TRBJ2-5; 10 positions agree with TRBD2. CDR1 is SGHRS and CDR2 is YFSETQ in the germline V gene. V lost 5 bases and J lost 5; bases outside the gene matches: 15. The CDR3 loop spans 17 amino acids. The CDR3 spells CASSSTLSGGLEETQYF. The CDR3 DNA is TGCGCCAGCAGTTCCACCCTTAGCGGGGGGTTGGAGGAGACCCAGTACTTC.

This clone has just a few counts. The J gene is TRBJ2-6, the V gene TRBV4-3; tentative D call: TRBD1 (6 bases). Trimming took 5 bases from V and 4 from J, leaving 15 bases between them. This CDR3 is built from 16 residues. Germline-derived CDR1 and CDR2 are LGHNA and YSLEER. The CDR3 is CASSFQQGSGANVLTF. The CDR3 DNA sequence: TGCGCCAGCAGCTTCCAACAGGGTTCCGGGGCCAACGTCCTGACTTTC.

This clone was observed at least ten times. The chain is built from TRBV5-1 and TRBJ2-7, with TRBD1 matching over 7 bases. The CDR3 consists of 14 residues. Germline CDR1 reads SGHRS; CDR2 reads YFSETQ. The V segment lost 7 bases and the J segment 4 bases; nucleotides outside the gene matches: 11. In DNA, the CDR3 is TGCGCCAGCGCCCGGGACAGAAGTTTTTACGAGCAGTACTTC. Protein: CASARDRSFYEQYF.

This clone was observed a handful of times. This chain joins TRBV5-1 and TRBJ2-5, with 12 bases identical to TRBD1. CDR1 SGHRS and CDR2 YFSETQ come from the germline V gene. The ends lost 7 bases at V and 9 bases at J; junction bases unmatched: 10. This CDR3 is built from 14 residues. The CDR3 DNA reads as TGCGCCAGCCGGACCGGGACAGGGGGCGCTGCCCAGTACTTC. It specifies CASRTGTGGAAQYF. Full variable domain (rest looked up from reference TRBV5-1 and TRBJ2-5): KAGVTQTPRYLIKTRGQQVTLSCSPISGHRSVSWYQQTPGQGLQFLFEYFSETQRNKGNFPGRFSGRQFSNSRSEMNVSTLELGDSALYLCASRTGTGGAAQYFGPGTRLLVL.

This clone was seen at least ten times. Here the CDR3 reads CAIGKDRGQTEAFF. In nucleotides, the CDR3 is TGTGCCATCGGCAAAGACAGGGGGCAGACTGAAGCTTTCTTT. The genes are TRBV10-3 and TRBJ1-1; 10 positions agree with TRBD1. Per germline, CDR1 ENHRY and CDR2 SYGVKD. The CDR3 totals 14 residues. V was clipped by 8 bases and J by 5 bases; unmatched bases: 8.

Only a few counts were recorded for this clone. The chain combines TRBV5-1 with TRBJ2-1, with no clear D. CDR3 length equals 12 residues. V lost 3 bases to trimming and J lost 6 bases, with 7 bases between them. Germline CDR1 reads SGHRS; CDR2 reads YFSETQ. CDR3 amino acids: CASSSQSNEQFF. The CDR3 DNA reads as TGCGCCAGCAGCTCTCAGTCCAATGAGCAGTTCTTC.

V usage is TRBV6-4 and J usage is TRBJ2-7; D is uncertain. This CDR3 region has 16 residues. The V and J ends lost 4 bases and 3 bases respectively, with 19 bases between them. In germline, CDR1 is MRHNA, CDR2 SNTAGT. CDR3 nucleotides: TGTGCCAGCAGTGTCGTTTCCCCCAGACTCAGCTACGAGCAGTACTTC. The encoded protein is CASSVVSPRLSYEQYF.

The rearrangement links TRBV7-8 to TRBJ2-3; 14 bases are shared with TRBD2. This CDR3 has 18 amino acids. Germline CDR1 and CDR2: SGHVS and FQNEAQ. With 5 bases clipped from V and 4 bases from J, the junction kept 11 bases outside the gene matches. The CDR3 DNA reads TGTGCCAGCAGCCCTCAGACTAGCGGGGGGGCCGGGTCAGATACGCAGTATTTT. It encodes CASSPQTSGGAGSDTQYF.

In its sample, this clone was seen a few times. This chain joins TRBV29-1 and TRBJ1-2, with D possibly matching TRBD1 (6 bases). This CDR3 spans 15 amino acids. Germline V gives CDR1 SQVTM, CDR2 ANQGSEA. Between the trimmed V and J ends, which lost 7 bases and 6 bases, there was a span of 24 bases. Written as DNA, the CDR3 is TGCAGCGCCGTGGGTTTAGCGGGGGCTTTTGATGGCTACACCTTC. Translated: CSAVGLAGAFDGYTF.

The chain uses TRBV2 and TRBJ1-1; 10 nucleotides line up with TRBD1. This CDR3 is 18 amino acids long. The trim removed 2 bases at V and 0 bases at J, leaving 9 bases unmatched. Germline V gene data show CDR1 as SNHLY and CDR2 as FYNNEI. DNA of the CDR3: TGTGCCAGCAGTGAAATGGGACAGGGGTTTACCATGAACACTGAAGCTTTCTTT. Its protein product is CASSEMGQGFTMNTEAFF.

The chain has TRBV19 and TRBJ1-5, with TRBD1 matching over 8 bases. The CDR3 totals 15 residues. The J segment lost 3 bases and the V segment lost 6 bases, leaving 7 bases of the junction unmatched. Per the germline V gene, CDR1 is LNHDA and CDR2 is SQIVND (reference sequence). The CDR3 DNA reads TGTGCCAGTAGCCCGGACAGGGTCGACAATCAGCCCCAGCATTTT. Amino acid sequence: CASSPDRVDNQPQHF.

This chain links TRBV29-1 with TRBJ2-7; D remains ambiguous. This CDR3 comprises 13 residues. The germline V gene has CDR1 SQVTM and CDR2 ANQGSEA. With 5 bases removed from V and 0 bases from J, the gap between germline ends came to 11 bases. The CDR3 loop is CSVKTYSSYEQYF. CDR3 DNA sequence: TGCAGCGTTAAGACGTACAGCTCCTACGAGCAGTACTTC.

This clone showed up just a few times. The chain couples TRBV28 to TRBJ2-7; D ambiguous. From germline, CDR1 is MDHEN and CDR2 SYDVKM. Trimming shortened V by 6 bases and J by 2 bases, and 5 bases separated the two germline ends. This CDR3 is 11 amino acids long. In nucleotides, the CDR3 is TGTGCCAGCAGCCACACCTACGAGCAGTACTTC. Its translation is CASSHTYEQYF.

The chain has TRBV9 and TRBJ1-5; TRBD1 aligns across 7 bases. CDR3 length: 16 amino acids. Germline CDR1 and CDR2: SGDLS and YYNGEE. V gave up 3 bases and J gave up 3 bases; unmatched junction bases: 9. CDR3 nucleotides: TGTGCCAGCAGCGAGGGTTTGGGACAGTACAATCAGCCCCAGCATTTT. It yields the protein CASSEGLGQYNQPQHF.

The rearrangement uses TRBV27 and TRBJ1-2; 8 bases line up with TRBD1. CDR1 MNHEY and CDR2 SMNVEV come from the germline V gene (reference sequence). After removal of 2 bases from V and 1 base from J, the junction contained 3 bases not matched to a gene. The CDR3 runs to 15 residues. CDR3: CASSLVQGGNYGYTF. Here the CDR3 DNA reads TGTGCCAGCAGTTTAGTACAGGGGGGTAACTATGGCTACACCTTC.

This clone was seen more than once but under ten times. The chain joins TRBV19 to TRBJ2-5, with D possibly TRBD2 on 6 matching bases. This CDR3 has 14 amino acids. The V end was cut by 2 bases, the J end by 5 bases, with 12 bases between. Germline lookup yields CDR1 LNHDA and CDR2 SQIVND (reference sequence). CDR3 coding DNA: TGTGCCAGTAGTATACGTCTAGGGAGGGAGACCCAGTACTTC. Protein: CASSIRLGRETQYF. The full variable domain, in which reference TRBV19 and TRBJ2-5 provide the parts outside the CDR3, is DGGITQSPKYLFRKEGQNVTLSCEQNLNHDAMYWYRQDPGQGLRLIYYSQIVNDFQKGDIAEGYSVSREKKESFPLTVTSAQKNPTAFYLCASSIRLGRETQYFGPGTRLLVL.

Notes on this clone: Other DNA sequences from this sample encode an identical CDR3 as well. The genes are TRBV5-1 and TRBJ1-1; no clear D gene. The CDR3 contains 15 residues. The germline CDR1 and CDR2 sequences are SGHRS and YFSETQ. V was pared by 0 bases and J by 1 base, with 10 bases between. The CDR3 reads CASSLERIPNTEAFF. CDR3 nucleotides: TGCGCCAGCAGCTTGGAGCGGATACCGAACACTGAAGCTTTCTTT.

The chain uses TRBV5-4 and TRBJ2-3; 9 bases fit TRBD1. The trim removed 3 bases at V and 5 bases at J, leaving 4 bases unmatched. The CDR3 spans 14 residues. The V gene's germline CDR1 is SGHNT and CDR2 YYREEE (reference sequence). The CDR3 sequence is CASSSQGARDTQYF. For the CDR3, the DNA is TGTGCCAGCAGCTCACAGGGGGCAAGAGATACGCAGTATTTT.

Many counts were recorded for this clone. The DNA for the CDR3 is TGTGCCAGCAGTTTAGCCCGCAACTATGGCTACACCTTC. This encodes CASSLARNYGYTF. The J gene is TRBJ1-2, the V gene TRBV6-5; D remains unclear. Per germline, CDR1 MNHEY and CDR2 SVGAGI. The CDR3 sequence is 13 residues long. Trimming removed 4 bases at V and 2 bases at J, with 8 bases between.